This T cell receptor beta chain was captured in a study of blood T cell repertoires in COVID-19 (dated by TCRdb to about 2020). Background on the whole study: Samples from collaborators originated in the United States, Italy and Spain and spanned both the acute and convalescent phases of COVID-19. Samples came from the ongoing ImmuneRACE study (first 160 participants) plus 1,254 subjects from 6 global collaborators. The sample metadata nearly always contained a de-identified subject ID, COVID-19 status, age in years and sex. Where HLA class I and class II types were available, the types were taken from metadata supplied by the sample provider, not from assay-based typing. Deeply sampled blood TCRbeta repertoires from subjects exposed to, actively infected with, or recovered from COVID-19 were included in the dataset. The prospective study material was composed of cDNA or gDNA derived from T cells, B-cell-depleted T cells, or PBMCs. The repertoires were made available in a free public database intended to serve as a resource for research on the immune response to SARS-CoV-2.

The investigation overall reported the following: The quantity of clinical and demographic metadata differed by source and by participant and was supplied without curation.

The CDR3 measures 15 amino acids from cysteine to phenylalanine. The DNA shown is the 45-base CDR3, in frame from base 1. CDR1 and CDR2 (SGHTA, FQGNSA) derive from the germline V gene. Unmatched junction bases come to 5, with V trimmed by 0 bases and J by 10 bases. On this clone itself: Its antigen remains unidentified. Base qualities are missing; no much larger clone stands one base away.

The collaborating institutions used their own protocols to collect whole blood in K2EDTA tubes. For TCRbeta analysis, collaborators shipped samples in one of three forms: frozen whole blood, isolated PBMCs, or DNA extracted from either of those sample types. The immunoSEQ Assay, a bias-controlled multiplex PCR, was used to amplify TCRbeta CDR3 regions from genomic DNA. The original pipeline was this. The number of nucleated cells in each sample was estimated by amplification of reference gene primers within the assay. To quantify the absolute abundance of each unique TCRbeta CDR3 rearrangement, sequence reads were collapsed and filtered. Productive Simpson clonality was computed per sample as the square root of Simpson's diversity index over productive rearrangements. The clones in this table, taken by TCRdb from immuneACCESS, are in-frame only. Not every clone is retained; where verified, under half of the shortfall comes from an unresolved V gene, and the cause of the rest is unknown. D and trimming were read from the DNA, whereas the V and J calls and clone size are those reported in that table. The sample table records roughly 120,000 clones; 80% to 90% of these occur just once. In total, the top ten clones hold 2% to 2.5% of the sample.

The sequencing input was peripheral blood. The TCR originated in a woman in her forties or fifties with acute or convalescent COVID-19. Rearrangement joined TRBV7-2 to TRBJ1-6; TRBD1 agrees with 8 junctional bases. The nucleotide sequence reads TGTGCCAGCAGCTTAGCTCGGACAGGGCGATCACCCCTCCACTTT. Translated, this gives CASSLARTGRSPLHF.